The 30 T cell receptor beta chains presented below share a single source sample, sequenced in a study of T-cell reconstitution after alpha-beta-depleted transplantation in children. TCRbeta library preparation incorporated unique molecular identifiers. TCRdb called the PCR reads again in MiXCR, with one record for every CDR3 protein. The sample yields approximately 390,000 distinct CDR3 sequences, roughly a tenth seen once. Here the sequenced sample was PBMCs from the stem cell graft donor, taken from the stem cell graft. The receptors were gathered from a human donor who donated a stem cell graft to a child with acute myeloid leukemia.

The CDR3 coding sequence is TGTGCCAGCAGATTCAGCGGGGGACAAGAGACCCAGTACTTC. Its protein product is CASRFSGGQETQYF. The chain couples TRBV27 to TRBJ2-5; 8 bases are a match to TRBD2. This CDR3 has 14 residues. Germline loops: CDR1 MNHEY, CDR2 SMNVEV (reference sequence). Trimming cost V 6 bases and J 2 bases; bases outside gene matches: 5.

Ten or more counts support this clonotype. The chain carries TRBV5-1 and TRBJ2-4, with 7 bases that match TRBD1. This CDR3 region has 13 residues. Unmatched junction bases numbered 0, after V lost 1 base and J lost 5 bases. Germline V gene data show CDR1 as SGHRS and CDR2 as YFSETQ. The CDR3 sequence: CASSLTGENIQYF. The CDR3 DNA is TGCGCCAGCAGCTTGACAGGGGAAAACATTCAGTACTTC.

The rearrangement joins TRBV25-1 to TRBJ2-7; TRBD2 matches at 7 bases. This CDR3 is built from 14 residues. Germline CDR1 is MGHDK and CDR2 is SYGVNS. V trimming: 5 bases; J trimming: 6 bases; junction bases outside the gene matches: 10. CDR3 bases: TGTGCCAGCAGTACGGGGCGGGAGAGCAGCGAGCAGTACTTC. This gives the protein CASSTGRESSEQYF.

The chain employs TRBV2 and TRBJ2-5; D is uncertain. This CDR3 region has 16 residues. The V and J ends lost 2 bases and 0 bases respectively, with 13 bases between them. CDR1 and CDR2 (germline): SNHLY, FYNNEI. CDR3 in DNA: TGTGCCAGCAGTGAATTCGCCTCACTGAACCAAGAGACCCAGTACTTC. Protein: CASSEFASLNQETQYF.

In this sample, this clonotype turned up a few times. The V call is TRBV6-2 or TRBV6-3, the J call TRBJ2-1, with a possible D match to TRBD2 (6 bases). CDR1 and CDR2 (germline): MNHEY, SVGEGT. The V gene lost 6 bases and the J gene lost 6 bases, with 9 bases spanning the gap. The CDR3 runs 12 residues. The chain's CDR3 is CASRSLANEQFF. In nucleotides, the CDR3 is TGTGCCAGCAGGTCACTAGCCAATGAGCAGTTCTTC.

This clonotype was seen only a few times. The V gene is TRBV29-1, the J gene TRBJ1-2, with D unclear. Germline V gene data show CDR1 as SQVTM and CDR2 as ANQGSEA. Trimming took 3 bases from V and 4 from J, leaving 6 bases between them. The CDR3 totals 11 residues. The CDR3 DNA sequence: TGCAGCGTTGAGGTCAGCTATGGCTACACCTTC. Its protein is CSVEVSYGYTF.

This clonotype has just a few counts. The rearrangement joins TRBV19 to TRBJ2-7, with 9 bases that match TRBD1. The CDR3 runs 17 residues. V trimming: 3 bases; J trimming: 4 bases; junction bases outside the gene matches: 13. The V gene's germline CDR1 is LNHDA and CDR2 SQIVND (reference sequence). The CDR3 here is CASSMATGTGTLYEQYF. Written as DNA, the CDR3 is TGTGCCAGTAGTATGGCCACCGGGACAGGGACATTGTACGAGCAGTACTTC.

V is TRBV5-6 and J is TRBJ1-1; a weak D match, TRBD1 (6 bases). CDR1 and CDR2 (germline): SGHDT, YYEEEE. The CDR3 is 15 amino acids. V dropped 6 bases and J dropped 4 bases, with 19 bases sitting between them. CDR3 protein: CASIRLETGFTEAFF. CDR3 DNA: TGTGCCAGCATCAGACTCGAAACAGGGTTCACTGAAGCTTTCTTT. Full variable domain (rest looked up from reference TRBV5-6 and TRBJ1-1): DAGVTQSPTHLIKTRGQQVTLRCSPKSGHDTVSWYQQALGQGPQFIFQYYEEEERQRGNFPDRFSGHQFPNYSSELNVNALLLGDSALYLCASIRLETGFTEAFFGQGTRLTVV.

This clonotype was seen more than once but under ten times. The chain is built from TRBV6-5 and TRBJ1-3; D gene unclear. The length of the CDR3 is 15 residues. V dropped 4 bases and J dropped 0 bases, with 10 bases sitting between them. Germline V gene data show CDR1 as MNHEY and CDR2 as SVGAGI. CDR3 sequence: CASSSDQSSGNTIYF. DNA of the CDR3: TGTGCCAGCAGTTCGGACCAGAGCTCTGGAAACACCATATATTTT.

This clonotype was detected a few times. The chain joins TRBV29-1 to TRBJ1-2; a possible D gene is TRBD1 (6 bases). The CDR3 loop spans 11 amino acids. Trimming took off 4 bases at V and 8 bases at J, with 11 bases between the two ends. Germline V gene data show CDR1 as SQVTM and CDR2 as ANQGSEA. Written as DNA, the CDR3 is TGCAGCGTTGTACAGGGACTCGGCTACACCTTC. The encoded protein is CSVVQGLGYTF.

The J gene is TRBJ1-4, the V gene TRBV20-1; tentatively, D is TRBD1 (6 bases). In germline, CDR1 is DFQATT, CDR2 SNEGSKA (reference sequence). This CDR3 is 14 amino acids long. V was pared by 6 bases and J by 8 bases, with 19 bases between. In nucleotides, the CDR3 is TGCAGTGCGCCTCCGGGGGGCGCGTCCGAAAAACTGTTTTTT. Protein: CSAPPGGASEKLFF.

In this sample, this clonotype turned up a few times. CDR3 residues: CASSNRPGLALETQYF. The CDR3 DNA is TGTGCCAGCAGCAACAGACCGGGACTAGCGTTAGAGACCCAGTACTTC. V gene TRBV7-2 combines with J gene TRBJ2-5, with 10 positions matching TRBD2. The CDR3 totals 16 residues. Germline V gene data show CDR1 as SGHTA and CDR2 as FQGNSA. V was clipped by 5 bases and J by 4 bases; unmatched bases: 10.

This clonotype was observed a handful of times. The J gene is TRBJ1-6, the V gene TRBV29-1; the D gene is possibly TRBD1 (5 bases). The CDR3 length is 12 residues. Germline V gene lookup returns CDR1 SQVTM and CDR2 ANQGSEA. V was shortened by 6 bases and J by 13 bases, with 16 bases between the two germline ends. The CDR3 region has the DNA TGCAGCGTCGGCGACAGTTCGCGGCCCCTCCACTTT. Amino acid sequence: CSVGDSSRPLHF.

The table lists this clonotype with a few counts. This chain connects TRBV10-3 to TRBJ1-2, with 9 bases fitting TRBD1. This CDR3 has 16 residues. Germline V gene sequence: CDR1 ENHRY, CDR2 SYGVKD. The J segment lost 2 bases and the V segment lost 0 bases, leaving 4 bases of the junction unmatched. This CDR3 is CAISESGDRANYGYTF. The DNA for the CDR3 is TGTGCCATCAGTGAGTCAGGGGACAGGGCGAACTATGGCTACACCTTC.

V usage is TRBV29-1 and J usage is TRBJ2-7; 9 nucleotides align to TRBD2. The CDR3 loop spans 11 amino acids. Germline assignment: CDR1 SQVTM and CDR2 ANQGSEA. V shed 7 bases and J 5 bases; nucleotides not matched to a gene: 3. The CDR3 nucleotides are TGCAGCGCCAGACTAGCGGACGAGCAGTACTTC. Its translation: CSARLADEQYF.

This clonotype was seen more than once but under ten times. A much larger clone lies a single base off, so this may be a read error. V gene TRBV12-3 or TRBV12-4 combines with J gene TRBJ2-3, with D unresolved. The CDR3 covers 12 residues. Trimming shortened V by 3 bases and J by 5 bases, and 6 bases separated the two germline ends. CDR3: CASSFWGDTQYF. The CDR3 DNA follows: TGTGCCAGCAGTTTCTGGGGAGATACGCAGTATTTT.

This clonotype was seen a handful of times. The chain combines TRBV5-1 with TRBJ2-6; 7 bases match TRBD1. The germline CDR1 and CDR2 sequences are SGHRS and YFSETQ. The V gene end was trimmed by 4 bases and the J gene end by 4 bases; junction bases not matched to a gene: 8. The CDR3 has 16 amino acids. The CDR3 loop is CASSRNRGSGANVLTF. The DNA of the CDR3 is TGCGCCAGCAGCCGCAACAGGGGATCGGGGGCCAACGTCCTGACTTTC.

This clonotype has only a few counts. The rearrangement uses TRBV27 and TRBJ2-7, with TRBD2 matching 11 bases. The CDR3 has 15 amino acids. CDR1 is MNHEY and CDR2 is SMNVEV in the germline V gene (reference sequence). V trimming: 6 bases; J trimming: 3 bases; junction bases outside the gene matches: 7. The CDR3 is CASRARGLADYEQYF. The CDR3 coding sequence is TGTGCCAGCAGGGCCAGGGGACTAGCGGACTACGAGCAGTACTTC.

This clonotype was seen ten or more times. The V call is TRBV12-3 or TRBV12-4, the J call TRBJ2-5, with 9 nucleotides matching TRBD2. This CDR3 has 14 amino acids. V trimming: 6 bases; J trimming: 3 bases; junction bases outside the gene matches: 5. CDR3 bases: TGTGCCAGCAGACTCGGGACTAGCAAAGAGACCCAGTACTTC. Amino acids: CASRLGTSKETQYF.

This chain links TRBV11-2 with TRBJ1-3; TRBD1 matches 11 bases. V was clipped by 5 bases and J by 3 bases; unmatched bases: 6. CDR1 is SGHAT and CDR2 is FQNNGV in the germline V gene. The CDR3 sequence is 16 residues long. The CDR3 DNA follows: TGTGCCAGCAGCCCCCGGACAGGGGGCAGTGGAAACACCATATATTTT. Protein: CASSPRTGGSGNTIYF.

This clonotype appeared many times. The CDR3 region is CSVDGQLYNEQFF. The CDR3 DNA reads TGCAGCGTTGACGGCCAGTTATACAATGAGCAGTTCTTC. The chain combines TRBV29-1 with TRBJ2-1; D is uncertain. V gave up 3 bases and J gave up 4 bases, with 10 bases separating them. This CDR3 contains 13 residues. In germline, CDR1 is SQVTM, CDR2 ANQGSEA.

V gene TRBV20-1 combines with J gene TRBJ2-3; 7 bases agree with TRBD2. This CDR3 is built from 10 residues. Germline V lookup: CDR1 DFQATT, CDR2 SNEGSKA (reference sequence). The CDR3, as DNA: TGCGCGGGGGAGACAGATACGCAGTATTTT. This translates into CAGETDTQYF.

Many counts were recorded for this clonotype. This chain uses TRBV10-2 with TRBJ2-1, with D possibly called TRBD1 or TRBD2 (5 bases each). The CDR3 is made up of 16 amino acids. CDR1 and CDR2 from the germline V gene are WSHSY and SAAADI. Trimming left V 8 bases short and J 2 bases short, with 19 bases between. The CDR3 is CASGGGVQATYNEQFF. CDR3 coding DNA: TGCGCCAGCGGGGGTGGGGTTCAAGCGACCTACAATGAGCAGTTCTTC.

The chain has TRBV12-3 or TRBV12-4 and TRBJ2-2; D call uncertain. V was clipped by 3 bases and J by 2 bases, with 7 bases between them. The CDR3 runs to 14 residues. CDR3 sequence reads: CASSFQVNTGELFF. The CDR3 region has the DNA TGTGCCAGCAGTTTTCAAGTAAACACCGGGGAGCTGTTTTTT.

The rearrangement joins TRBV6-5 to TRBJ2-2, with 8 bases that match TRBD2. Germline CDR1 reads MNHEY; CDR2 reads SVGAGI. This CDR3 comprises 15 residues. V lost 2 bases and J lost 5; bases outside the gene matches: 4. The CDR3 DNA reads as TGTGCCAGCAGTTACGCGGGGGGAGGGACCGGGGAGCTGTTTTTT. This sequence encodes CASSYAGGGTGELFF.

This chain joins TRBV11-2 and TRBJ2-1, with a tentative D call TRBD1 (5 bases). CDR1 is SGHAT and CDR2 is FQNNGV in the germline V gene. Trimming stripped 1 base from V and 2 bases from J, with 9 bases between. This CDR3 comprises 15 residues. The DNA for the CDR3 is TGTGCCAGCAGCTTAGCAGGGTTTACCTACAATGAGCAGTTCTTC. This sequence encodes CASSLAGFTYNEQFF.

The J gene is TRBJ2-5, the V gene TRBV5-1; 10 nucleotides line up with TRBD2. The CDR3 runs to 14 residues. Germline V CDR1 and CDR2: SGHRS, YFSETQ. V was clipped by 7 bases and J by 10 bases; unmatched bases: 13. The DNA for the CDR3 is TGCGCCAGCGGGGGAGGACTAGCGGAAAGTTTCCAGTACTTC. The encoded protein is CASGGGLAESFQYF.

This clonotype was counted only a few times. The chain uses TRBV5-6 and TRBJ1-2; TRBD1 agrees at 11 bases. The CDR3 consists of 14 residues. With V trimmed by 4 bases and J by 6 bases, 5 bases remained unmatched. Looked up from germline, CDR1 is SGHDT and CDR2 is YYEEEE. Written as DNA, the CDR3 is TGTGCCAGCAGCCCTGGGACAGGGGGTCATGGCTACACCTTC. It is translated as CASSPGTGGHGYTF.

The rearrangement joins TRBV5-1 to TRBJ2-1; TRBD1 or TRBD2 may be the D gene (6 bases each). The germline V gene has CDR1 SGHRS and CDR2 YFSETQ. This CDR3 has 16 residues. V lost 7 bases, J lost 8 bases, and 25 bases lay in between. CDR3 sequence reads: CASSPGGPGAVHEQFF. For the CDR3, the DNA is TGCGCCAGCTCCCCCGGAGGCCCGGGGGCGGTCCATGAGCAGTTCTTC. Using reference TRBV5-1 and TRBJ2-1 for the parts outside the CDR3, the full variable domain is KAGVTQTPRYLIKTRGQQVTLSCSPISGHRSVSWYQQTPGQGLQFLFEYFSETQRNKGNFPGRFSGRQFSNSRSEMNVSTLELGDSALYLCASSPGGPGAVHEQFFGPGTRLTVL.

The chain combines TRBV11-2 with TRBJ1-1; 7 bases agree with TRBD1. Germline CDR1 and CDR2: SGHAT and FQNNGV. This CDR3 is 14 amino acids long. J lost 4 bases, V lost 5 bases, and 7 bases had no gene match. CDR3 nucleotides: TGTGCCAGCAGCCTAAACCAGGGGGGCACTGAAGCTTTCTTT. Translating it yields CASSLNQGGTEAFF.